These T cell receptor beta chains were read from a single sample in a study of blood T cell repertoires in COVID-19. Here immunoSEQ multiplex PCR was the method, and the copy in TCRdb shows in-frame clones only, minus some. The data show approximately 300,000 clones, approximately 91% seen once. The specimen sequenced was peripheral blood. Receptors were obtained from a woman in her thirties with COVID-19, enrolled during active disease. Both conserved end residues are part of each CDR3. A D gene is named only where the DNA matches it firmly. The size field is filled for only some rows; it gives once, few, many or a size class.

V	D	size	J	DNA	CDR3
TRBV30	.	.	TRBJ1-3	TGTGCCTGGGCGACCGGCGGCTCTGGAAACACCATATATTTT	CAWATGGSGNTIYF
TRBV15	TRBD2	.	TRBJ2-1	TGTGCCACCAGCACTAGCGGGAGCTTGCACAATGAGCAGTTCTTC	CATSTSGSLHNEQFF
TRBV29-1	.	.	TRBJ2-7	TGCAGCGTTTTCGCCCCCCGGGGCGAGCAGTACTTC	CSVFAPRGEQYF
TRBV28	TRBD1	.	TRBJ1-2	TGTGCCAGCAGCTACCGAACAGGGGGCGGCGACTATGGCTACACCTTC	CASSYRTGGGDYGYTF
TRBV9	TRBD1	.	TRBJ1-6	TGTGCCAGCAGCGTAGGAGCCGGGACAGGTCTCATTAATTCACCCCTCCACTTT	CASSVGAGTGLINSPLHF
TRBV29-1	.	.	TRBJ2-5	TGCAGCGTAGGACAGGAGACCCAGTACTTC	CSVGQETQYF
TRBV21-1	.	once	TRBJ2-3	TGTGCCAGCAGCAAATTTTCCCTAGATACGCAGTATTTT	CASSKFSLDTQYF
TRBV4-3	TRBD2	.	TRBJ2-1	TGCGCCAGCGGGACTATTGCGAACAACAATGAGCAGTTCTTC	CASGTIANNNEQFF
TRBV28	TRBD2	.	TRBJ2-7	TGTGCCAGCAGTTGGGGACTAGTGAGCGAGCAGTACTTC	CASSWGLVSEQYF
TRBV9	.	.	TRBJ2-5	TGTGCCAGCAGCGCCTCTGGGGGGATTGGGACCCAGTACTTC	CASSASGGIGTQYF
TRBV7-2	TRBD2	.	TRBJ2-7	TGTGCCAGCAGCCCTCCGGGCGGGAGGGCCTTCGAGCAGTACTTC	CASSPPGGRAFEQYF
TRBV10-2	TRBD2	.	TRBJ2-3	TGCGCCAGCGATCGGGGGGGAGACATAGATACGCAGTATTTT	CASDRGGDIDTQYF
TRBV7-3	.	.	TRBJ2-7	TGTGCCAGCAGCTATAGCGCCAGCTCCTACGAGCAGTACTTC	CASSYSASSYEQYF
TRBV7-8	TRBD1	.	TRBJ1-5	TGTGCCAGCAGCGGGGGGACAGGGGGCATTCAGCCCCAGCATTTT	CASSGGTGGIQPQHF
TRBV5-1	TRBD1	.	TRBJ1-1	TGCGCCAGCAGCTACGGACAGGGGAACACTGAAGCTTTCTTT	CASSYGQGNTEAFF
TRBV30	TRBD1	.	TRBJ1-5	TGTGCCTGGAGTGTACGACAGGGAAGCAATCAGCCCCAGCATTTT	CAWSVRQGSNQPQHF
TRBV18	.	.	TRBJ1-5	TGTGCCAGCTCACCGAGGGCTGATCAGCCCCAGCATTTT	CASSPRADQPQHF
TRBV10-1	TRBD1	.	TRBJ2-1	TGCGCCAGCAGTGATAGGACAGGGGGCAATGAGCAGTTCTTC	CASSDRTGGNEQFF
TRBV28	.	.	TRBJ2-3	TGTGCCAGCAGTCGTAACACAGATACGCAGTATTTT	CASSRNTDTQYF
TRBV6-1	.	.	TRBJ2-5	TGTGCCAGCAGTGAAAAGCTTCGGGCAGGGAAGGAGACCCAGTACTTC	CASSEKLRAGKETQYF
TRBV5-1	TRBD1	.	TRBJ1-2	TGCGCCAGCAGCTCCCCGACAGGGGACTATGGCTACACCTTC	CASSSPTGDYGYTF
TRBV19	TRBD1	.	TRBJ2-6	TGTGCCAGTAGCGCTACCAGGGGGCTAGGCAACGTCCTGACTTTC	CASSATRGLGNVLTF
TRBV5-4	.	.	TRBJ1-6	TGTGCCAGCAGCTTGACAGGGAATAATTCACCCCTCCACTTT	CASSLTGNNSPLHF
TRBV5-1	TRBD1	.	TRBJ2-5	TGCGCCAGCAGCTTAGGGGGACAGGGAATCCAAGAGACCCAGTACTTC	CASSLGGQGIQETQYF
TRBV10-3	TRBD2	.	TRBJ2-2	TGTGCCATCACCGGACTAGCGGGAGAAGTAGCCGGGGAGCTGTTTTTT	CAITGLAGEVAGELFF
TRBV5-1	.	once	TRBJ2-2	TGCGCCAGCAGCTTGGAGTTTTCAGACACCGGGGAGCTGTTTTTT	CASSLEFSDTGELFF
TRBV6-5	.	.	TRBJ2-7	TGTGCCAGCAGTTACGGCGGCCAATACTACGAGCAGTACTTC	CASSYGGQYYEQYF